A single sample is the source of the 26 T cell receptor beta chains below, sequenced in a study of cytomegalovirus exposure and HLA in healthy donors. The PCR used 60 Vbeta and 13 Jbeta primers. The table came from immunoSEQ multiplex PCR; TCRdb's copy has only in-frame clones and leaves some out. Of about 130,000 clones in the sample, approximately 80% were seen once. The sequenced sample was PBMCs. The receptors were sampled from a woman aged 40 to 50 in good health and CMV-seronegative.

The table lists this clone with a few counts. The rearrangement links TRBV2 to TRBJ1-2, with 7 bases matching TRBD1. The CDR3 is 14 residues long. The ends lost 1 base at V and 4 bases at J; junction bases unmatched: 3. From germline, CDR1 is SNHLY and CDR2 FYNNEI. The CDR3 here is CASSEEDRAYGYTF. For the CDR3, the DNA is TGTGCCAGCAGTGAAGAAGACAGGGCCTATGGCTACACCTTC.

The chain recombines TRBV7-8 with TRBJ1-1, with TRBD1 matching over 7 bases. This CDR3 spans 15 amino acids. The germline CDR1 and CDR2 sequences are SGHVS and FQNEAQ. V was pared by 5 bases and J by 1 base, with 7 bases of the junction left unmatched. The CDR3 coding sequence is TGTGCCAGCAGCCTAAGGGACAGTGAGAACACTGAAGCTTTCTTT. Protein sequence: CASSLRDSENTEAFF.

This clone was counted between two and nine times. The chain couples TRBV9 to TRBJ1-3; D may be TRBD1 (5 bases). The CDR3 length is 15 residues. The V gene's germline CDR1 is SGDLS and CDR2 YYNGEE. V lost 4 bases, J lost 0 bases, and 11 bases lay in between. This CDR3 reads CASSPRTISGNTIYF. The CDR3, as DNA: TGTGCCAGCAGCCCCAGGACAATCTCTGGAAACACCATATATTTT. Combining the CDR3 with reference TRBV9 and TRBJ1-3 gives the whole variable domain DSGVTQTPKHLITATGQRVTLRCSPRSGDLSVYWYQQSLDQGLQFLIQYYNGEERAKGNILERFSAQQFPDLHSELNLSSLELGDSALYFCASSPRTISGNTIYFGEGSWLTVV.

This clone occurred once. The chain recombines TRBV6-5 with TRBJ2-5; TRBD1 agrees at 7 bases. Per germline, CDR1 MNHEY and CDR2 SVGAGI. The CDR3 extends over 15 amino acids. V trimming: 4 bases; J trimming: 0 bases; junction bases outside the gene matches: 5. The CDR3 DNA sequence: TGTGCCAGCAGTTTGGGACAGCAGTACCAAGAGACCCAGTACTTC. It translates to CASSLGQQYQETQYF.

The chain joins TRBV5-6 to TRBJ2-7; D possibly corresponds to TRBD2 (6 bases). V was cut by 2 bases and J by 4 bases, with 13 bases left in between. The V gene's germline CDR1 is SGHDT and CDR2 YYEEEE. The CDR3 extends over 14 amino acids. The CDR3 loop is CASSLGTLQYEQYF. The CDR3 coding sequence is TGTGCCAGCAGCTTAGGGACTCTCCAATACGAGCAGTACTTC.

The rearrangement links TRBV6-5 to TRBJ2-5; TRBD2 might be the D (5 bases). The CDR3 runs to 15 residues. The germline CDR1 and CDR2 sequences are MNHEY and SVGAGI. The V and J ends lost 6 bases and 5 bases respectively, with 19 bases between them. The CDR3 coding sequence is TGTGCCAGCAGCCTAACTGTGATCCGGAGGGAGACCCAGTACTTC. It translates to CASSLTVIRRETQYF.

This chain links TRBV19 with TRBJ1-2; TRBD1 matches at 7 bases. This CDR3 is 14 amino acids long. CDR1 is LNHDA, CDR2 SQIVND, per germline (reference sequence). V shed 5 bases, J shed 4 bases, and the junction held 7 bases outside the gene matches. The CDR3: CASSSRQGGYGYTF. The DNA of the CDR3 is TGTGCCAGTAGTTCTCGACAGGGCGGCTATGGCTACACCTTC.

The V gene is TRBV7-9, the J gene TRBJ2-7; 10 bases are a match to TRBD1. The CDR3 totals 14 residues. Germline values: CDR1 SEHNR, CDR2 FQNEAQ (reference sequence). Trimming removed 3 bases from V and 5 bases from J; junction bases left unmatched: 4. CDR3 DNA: TGTGCCAGCAGCTTCCGGGACAGGGGTAACGAGCAGTACTTC. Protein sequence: CASSFRDRGNEQYF. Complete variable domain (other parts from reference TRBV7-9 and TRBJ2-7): DTGVSQNPRHKITKRGQNVTFRCDPISEHNRLYWYRQTLGQGPEFLTYFQNEAQLEKSRLLSDRFSAERPKGSFSTLEIQRTEQGDSAMYLCASSFRDRGNEQYFGPGTRLTVT.

The CDR3: CASSRDSLMNTEAFF. The CDR3 DNA follows: TGTGCCAGCAGCCGGGACAGCCTCATGAACACTGAAGCTTTCTTT. The V call is TRBV7-9, the J call TRBJ1-1; 7 positions agree with TRBD1. This CDR3 region has 15 residues. After removal of 5 bases from V and 0 bases from J, the junction contained 6 bases not matched to a gene. In germline, CDR1 is SEHNR, CDR2 FQNEAQ (reference sequence). The variable domain in full, completed from reference TRBV7-9 and TRBJ1-1, reads DTGVSQNPRHKITKRGQNVTFRCDPISEHNRLYWYRQTLGQGPEFLTYFQNEAQLEKSRLLSDRFSAERPKGSFSTLEIQRTEQGDSAMYLCASSRDSLMNTEAFFGQGTRLTVV.

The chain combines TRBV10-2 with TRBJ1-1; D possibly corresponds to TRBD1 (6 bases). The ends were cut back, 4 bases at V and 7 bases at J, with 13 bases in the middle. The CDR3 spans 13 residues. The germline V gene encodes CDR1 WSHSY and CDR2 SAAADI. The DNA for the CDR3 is TGCGCCAGCAGTGCAACAGGGAATGGTGAAGCTTTCTTT. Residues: CASSATGNGEAFF.

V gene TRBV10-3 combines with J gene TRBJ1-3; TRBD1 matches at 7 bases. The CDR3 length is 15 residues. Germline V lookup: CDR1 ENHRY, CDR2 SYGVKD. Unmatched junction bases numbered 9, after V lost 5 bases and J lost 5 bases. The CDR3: CAISPDRALRNTIYF. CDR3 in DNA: TGTGCCATCAGTCCCGACAGGGCGCTTAGAAACACCATATATTTT.

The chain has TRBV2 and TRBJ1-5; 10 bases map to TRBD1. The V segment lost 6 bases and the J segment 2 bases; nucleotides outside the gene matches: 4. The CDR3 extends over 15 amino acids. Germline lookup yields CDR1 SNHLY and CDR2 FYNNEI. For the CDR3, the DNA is TGTGCCAGCAGGAGACAGGGGGCAGGCAATCAGCCCCAGCATTTT. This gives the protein CASRRQGAGNQPQHF.

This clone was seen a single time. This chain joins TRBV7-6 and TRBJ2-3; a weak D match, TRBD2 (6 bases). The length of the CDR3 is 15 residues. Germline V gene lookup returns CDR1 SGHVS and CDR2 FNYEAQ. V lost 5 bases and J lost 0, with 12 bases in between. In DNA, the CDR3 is TGTGCCAGCAGCGCCCCGGGGACTAGCACAGATACGCAGTATTTT. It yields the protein CASSAPGTSTDTQYF. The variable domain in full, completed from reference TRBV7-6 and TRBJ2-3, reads GAGVSQSPRYKVTKRGQDVALRCDPISGHVSLYWYRQALGQGPEFLTYFNYEAQQDKSGLPNDRFSAERPEGSISTLTIQRTEQRDSAMYRCASSAPGTSTDTQYFGPGTRLTVL.

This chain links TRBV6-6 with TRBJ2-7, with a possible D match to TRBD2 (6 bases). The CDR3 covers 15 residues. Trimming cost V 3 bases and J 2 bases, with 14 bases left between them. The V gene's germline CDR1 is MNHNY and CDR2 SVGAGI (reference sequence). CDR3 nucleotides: TGTGCCAGCAGTTATAGCTACCGGGGGACCTACGAGCAGTACTTC. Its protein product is CASSYSYRGTYEQYF.

The CDR3 sequence is CASSQERTQGDNSPLHF. In nucleotides, the CDR3 is TGCGCCAGCAGCCAAGAGAGAACTCAGGGGGACAATTCACCCCTCCACTTT. The gene calls are TRBV4-3 and TRBJ1-6; TRBD1 matches 7 bases. The V segment lost 0 bases and the J segment 7 bases; nucleotides outside the gene matches: 9. Germline V gives CDR1 LGHNA, CDR2 YSLEER. This CDR3 has 17 amino acids.

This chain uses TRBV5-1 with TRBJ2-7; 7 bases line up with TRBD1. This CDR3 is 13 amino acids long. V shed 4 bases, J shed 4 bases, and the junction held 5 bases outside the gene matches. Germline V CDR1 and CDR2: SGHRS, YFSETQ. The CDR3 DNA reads TGCGCCAGCAGCACTGACAGGGCTTACGAGCAGTACTTC. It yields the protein CASSTDRAYEQYF.

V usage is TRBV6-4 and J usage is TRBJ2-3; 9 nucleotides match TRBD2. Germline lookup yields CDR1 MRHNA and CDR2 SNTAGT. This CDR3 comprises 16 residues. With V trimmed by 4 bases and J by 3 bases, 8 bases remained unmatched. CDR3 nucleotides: TGTGCCAGCAGTGCCTTGGGCGGGGGGGCAACAGATACGCAGTATTTT. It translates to CASSALGGGATDTQYF.

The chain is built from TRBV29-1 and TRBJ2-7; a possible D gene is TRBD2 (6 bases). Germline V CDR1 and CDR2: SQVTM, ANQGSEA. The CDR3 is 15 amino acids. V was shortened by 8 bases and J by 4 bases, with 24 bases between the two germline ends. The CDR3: CSSRVGGRSGYEQYF. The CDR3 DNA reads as TGCAGCTCCAGGGTGGGGGGAAGAAGTGGGTACGAGCAGTACTTC.

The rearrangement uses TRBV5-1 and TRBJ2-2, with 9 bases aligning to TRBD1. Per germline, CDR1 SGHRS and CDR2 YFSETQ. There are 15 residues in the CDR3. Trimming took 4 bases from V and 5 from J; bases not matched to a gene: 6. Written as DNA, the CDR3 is TGCGCCAGCAGCCCGGGGACAGGGCGAACCGGGGAGCTGTTTTTT. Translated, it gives CASSPGTGRTGELFF.

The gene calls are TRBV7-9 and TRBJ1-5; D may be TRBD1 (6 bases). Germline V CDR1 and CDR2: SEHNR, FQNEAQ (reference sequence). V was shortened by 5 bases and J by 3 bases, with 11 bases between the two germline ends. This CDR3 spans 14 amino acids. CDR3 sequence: CASSATGTNQPQHF. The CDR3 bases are TGTGCCAGCAGCGCTACAGGGACCAATCAGCCCCAGCATTTT.

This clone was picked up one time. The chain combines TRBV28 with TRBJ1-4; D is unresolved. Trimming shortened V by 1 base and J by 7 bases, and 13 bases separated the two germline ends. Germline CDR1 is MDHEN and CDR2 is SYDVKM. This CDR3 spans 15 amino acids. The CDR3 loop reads CASSLSRHAREKLFF. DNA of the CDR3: TGTGCCAGCAGTTTATCGAGGCACGCCCGTGAAAAACTGTTTTTT.

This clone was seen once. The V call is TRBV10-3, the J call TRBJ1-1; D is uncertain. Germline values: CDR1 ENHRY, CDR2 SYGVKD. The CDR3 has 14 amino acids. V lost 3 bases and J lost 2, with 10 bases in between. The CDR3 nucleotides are TGTGCCATCAGTGATCTAGGGAGTAACACTGAAGCTTTCTTT. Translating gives CAISDLGSNTEAFF.

The CDR3 coding sequence is TGTGCCAGCAGCGCAGACAGTGGGCATACGCAGTATTTT. It is translated as CASSADSGHTQYF. V is TRBV2 and J is TRBJ2-3, with D maybe TRBD1 (5 bases). Germline V gene lookup returns CDR1 SNHLY and CDR2 FYNNEI. V lost 6 bases and J 7 bases, leaving 14 bases between the germline ends. The CDR3 runs 13 residues.

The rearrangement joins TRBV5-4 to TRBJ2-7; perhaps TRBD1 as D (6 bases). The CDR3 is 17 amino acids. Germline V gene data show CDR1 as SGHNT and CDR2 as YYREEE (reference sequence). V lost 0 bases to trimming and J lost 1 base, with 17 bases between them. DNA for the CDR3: TGTGCCAGCAGCTTGGCTGTCATAGCAGGGGAGTCCTACGAGCAGTACTTC. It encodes CASSLAVIAGESYEQYF.

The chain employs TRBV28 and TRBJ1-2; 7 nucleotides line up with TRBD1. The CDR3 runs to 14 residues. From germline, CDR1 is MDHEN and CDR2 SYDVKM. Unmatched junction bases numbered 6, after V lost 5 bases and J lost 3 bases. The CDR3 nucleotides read TGTGCCAGCAGTCGCTTCACAGGGGACTATGGCTACACCTTC. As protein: CASSRFTGDYGYTF.

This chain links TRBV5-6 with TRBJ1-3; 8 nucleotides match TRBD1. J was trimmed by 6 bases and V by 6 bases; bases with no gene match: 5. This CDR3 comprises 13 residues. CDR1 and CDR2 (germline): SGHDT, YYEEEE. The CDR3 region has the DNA TGTGCCAGCACCTCGGACAGGGAAAACACCATATATTTT. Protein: CASTSDRENTIYF.